The present T cell receptor beta chain was sequenced within a study of cytomegalovirus exposure and HLA in healthy donors. General study points: For TCR beta chains, V- and J-gene trimming was later linked to a missense DCLRE1C variant.

There are 14 residues in the CDR3. V was trimmed by 6 bases and J by 4 bases, leaving 15 bases between them. Germline V CDR1 and CDR2: LNHDA, SQIVND (reference sequence). Both 60 Vbeta primers and 13 Jbeta primers went into the PCR. Here immunoSEQ multiplex PCR was the method, and the copy in TCRdb shows in-frame clones only, minus some. The table shows fewer than 250,000 clones, with over 60% occurring only once. In regard to this clone: What it recognizes is unknown.

The sequencing input was PBMCs. The source of this sequence is a male donor in good health and CMV-seronegative. V gene TRBV19 combines with J gene TRBJ1-2, with D maybe TRBD1 (6 bases). CDR3 residues: CASRTTGLSYGYTF. CDR3 DNA sequence: TGTGCCAGTAGGACTACAGGGCTAAGCTATGGCTACACCTTC.